This is a list of T cell receptor beta chains from one sample in a study of radiation and T cells in renal cell carcinoma. Some clones are missing from TCRdb's copy, which holds only in-frame ones; the method was immunoSEQ multiplex PCR. The sample records some 120,000 clones, around four fifths being singletons. Source: blood, taken from a patient whose treatment included radiotherapy and nephrectomy. The receptors were gathered from a woman in her fifties or sixties with renal cell carcinoma. CDR3s include the opening cysteine and the closing phenylalanine or tryptophan. A D gene is named only where the DNA matches it firmly. Part of the rows lack a size; the others show once, few, many or a class for expanded clones.

CDR3nt,CDR3aa,j_gene,v_gene,abundance,d_gene
TGTGCCAGCAGCCATGAGTCGTACGAGCAGTACTTC,CASSHESYEQYF,TRBJ2-7,TRBV6-6,once,-
TGTGCCAGCGTCACCGGAAATGGCTACACCTTC,CASVTGNGYTF,TRBJ1-2,TRBV6-5,-,-
TGTGCCAGTACCCGCGCGGGACAGACACAAGTAATCTATGGCTACACCTTC,CASTRAGQTQVIYGYTF,TRBJ1-2,TRBV19,-,TRBD1
TGTGCCAGTAGTATAGAGATGGCGGGTTTTCAGCCCCAGCATTTT,CASSIEMAGFQPQHF,TRBJ1-5,TRBV19,-,-
TGCGCCAGCAGCCAAGAGTTTGGATCCCCCTTCAGCGAGCAGTACTTC,CASSQEFGSPFSEQYF,TRBJ2-7,TRBV4-3,-,-
TGTGCCAGCAGCTTAGCAGGAGCTGAAGCTTTCTTT,CASSLAGAEAFF,TRBJ1-1,TRBV11-2,once,-
TGCAGCGTTCAGACCCGCGCCCATGAGCAGTTCTTC,CSVQTRAHEQFF,TRBJ2-1,TRBV29-1,-,-
TGTGCCAGCAGTGTAATGGGGGCAGATACGCAGTATTTT,CASSVMGADTQYF,TRBJ2-3,TRBV2,few,-
TGTGCCAGCAGCTTCACAGGGGACTATAATTCACCCCTCCACTTT,CASSFTGDYNSPLHF,TRBJ1-6,TRBV7-3,few,TRBD1
TGTGCCAGCGGAAGATTAGCGGGAGAATACAATGAGCAGTTCTTC,CASGRLAGEYNEQFF,TRBJ2-1,TRBV2,-,TRBD2
TGTGCCAGCAGCTATTTGGTCACGGGAGTTGAGCAGTTCTTC,CASSYLVTGVEQFF,TRBJ2-1,TRBV11-2,-,-
TGTGCCAGCAGTTTTCTAAGAACCGAGCAGTACTTC,CASSFLRTEQYF,TRBJ2-7,TRBV28,-,-
TGTGCCAGCAGCTTGGAAGGGGGGACTGAAGCTTTCTTT,CASSLEGGTEAFF,TRBJ1-1,TRBV5-8,-,-
TGTGCCAGCAGATTGACAGCTAACTATGGCTACACCTTC,CASRLTANYGYTF,TRBJ1-2,TRBV6-1,-,-
TGTGCCAGTAGTGTGCAGACAGGGACTAGCAATCAGCCCCAGCATTTT,CASSVQTGTSNQPQHF,TRBJ1-5,TRBV19,-,TRBD1
TGTGCCAGCAGTTTATGGGGGGGTGAAAAGGAAAAACTGTTTTTT,CASSLWGGEKEKLFF,TRBJ1-4,TRBV28,-,-
TGTGCCAGCAGCTTGAGGGACAACTACGAGCAGTACTTC,CASSLRDNYEQYF,TRBJ2-7,TRBV5-6,-,-
TGTGCCAGCAGCTCGCAAGGGGGTCTCACTGAAGCTTTCTTT,CASSSQGGLTEAFF,TRBJ1-1,TRBV7-8,-,-
TGCAGCGTTGAAGACGCCGGGACAGGGGGCGAATATGGCTACACCTTC,CSVEDAGTGGEYGYTF,TRBJ1-2,TRBV29-1,few,TRBD1
TGTGCCAGCAGCTTAGCGGGGGGAACCTACGAGCAGTACTTC,CASSLAGGTYEQYF,TRBJ2-7,TRBV7-3,-,TRBD2
TGTGCCAGCAGTGGTTCTAATGAAAAACTGTTTTTT,CASSGSNEKLFF,TRBJ1-4,TRBV6-1,-,-
TGTGCTAGCAGCTTAGCGTTAGGAGAGACCCAGTACTTC,CASSLALGETQYF,TRBJ2-5,TRBV7-7,-,-
TGTGCCAGCAGCCCTGACGGGGTCGGGGCTCAAGAGACCCAGTACTTC,CASSPDGVGAQETQYF,TRBJ2-5,TRBV9,-,-
TGTGCCAGCAGCTTAGTGGACAGCTCCTACGAGCAGTACTTC,CASSLVDSSYEQYF,TRBJ2-7,TRBV7-2,once,-
TGTGCCAGCAGAAGGGATGGTGGGTACGAGCAGTACTTC,CASRRDGGYEQYF,TRBJ2-7,TRBV6-5,-,-
TGTGCCAGCAGTGCGGGGGGGACCTACGAGCAGTACTTC,CASSAGGTYEQYF,TRBJ2-7,TRBV6-5,-,TRBD2